These 32 T cell receptor beta chains share one sample of origin, sequenced in a study of T cell responses to AZD1222 COVID-19 vaccine. Profiled with immunoSEQ multiplex PCR; TCRdb holds only in-frame clones, not every one. The sample consists of roughly 140,000 clones, around 94% of them appearing once. The source was peripheral blood, collected on day 0 of AZD1222 vaccination. These receptors all stem from an adult in good health.

The chain joins TRBV27 to TRBJ2-5, with TRBD1 matching over 8 bases. The CDR3 sequence is 12 residues long. V lost 6 bases to trimming and J lost 4 bases; unmatched junction nucleotides: 1. Germline V gene sequence: CDR1 MNHEY, CDR2 SMNVEV (reference sequence). CDR3 DNA sequence: TGTGCCAGCAGACAGGGGGTAGAGACCCAGTACTTC. Protein sequence: CASRQGVETQYF.

The rearrangement links TRBV4-3 to TRBJ2-3, with D perhaps TRBD2 (5 bases). V was pared by 1 base and J by 6 bases, with 11 bases between. Germline assignment: CDR1 LGHNA and CDR2 YSLEER. The CDR3 sequence is 14 residues long. The CDR3 spells CASSQGRTGDTQYF. The CDR3 DNA follows: TGCGCCAGCAGCCAAGGTAGGACTGGGGATACGCAGTATTTT.

A few counts support this clone. The gene calls are TRBV19 and TRBJ1-6; D call uncertain. CDR1 is LNHDA and CDR2 is SQIVND in the germline V gene (reference sequence). This CDR3 region has 12 residues. The V and J ends lost 3 bases and 7 bases respectively, with 4 bases between them. The CDR3 nucleotides read TGTGCCAGTAGTATCGCAAATTCACCCCTCCACTTT. This gives the protein CASSIANSPLHF.

The chain recombines TRBV10-1 with TRBJ2-2, with D unclear. The CDR3 runs to 11 residues. The germline V gene has CDR1 WNHNN and CDR2 SYGVQD (reference sequence). V gave up 3 bases and J gave up 4 bases, with 0 bases separating them. The CDR3 reads CASSDTGELFF. CDR3 bases: TGCGCCAGCAGTGACACCGGGGAGCTGTTTTTT.

The rearrangement uses TRBV28 and TRBJ2-3; D could derive from TRBD1 or TRBD2 (5 bases each). Per the germline V gene, CDR1 is MDHEN and CDR2 is SYDVKM. The CDR3 runs 15 residues. Trimming shortened V by 5 bases and J by 6 bases, and 18 bases separated the two germline ends. As DNA, the CDR3 is TGTGCCAGCAGTCCTTCAGGGACCCCGGTGGATACGCAGTATTTT. Translating gives CASSPSGTPVDTQYF. The full variable domain, with the rest looked up from reference TRBV28 and TRBJ2-3, is DVKVTQSSRYLVKRTGEKVFLECVQDMDHENMFWYRQDPGLGLRLIYFSYDVKMKEKGDIPEGYSVSREKKERFSLILESASTNQTSMYLCASSPSGTPVDTQYFGPGTRLTVL.

V and J are TRBV7-2 and TRBJ2-2; D uncertain. CDR1 SGHTA and CDR2 FQGNSA come from the germline V gene. CDR3 length equals 13 residues. Trimming removed 1 base at V and 9 bases at J, with 9 bases between. CDR3 in amino acids: CASSLVAARELFF. The CDR3 DNA reads as TGTGCCAGCAGCTTAGTGGCAGCCCGGGAGCTGTTTTTT. Using reference TRBV7-2 and TRBJ2-2 for the parts outside the CDR3, the full variable domain is GAGVSQSPSNKVTEKGKDVELRCDPISGHTALYWYRQSLGQGLEFLIYFQGNSAPDKSGLPSDRFSAERTGGSVSTLTIQRTQQEDSAVYLCASSLVAARELFFGEGSRLTVL.

The rearrangement links TRBV6-5 to TRBJ1-1, with unresolved D. Per the germline V gene, CDR1 is MNHEY and CDR2 is SVGAGI. V lost 3 bases and J lost 6, with 5 bases in between. There are 11 residues in the CDR3. CDR3 sequence (DNA): TGTGCCAGCAGTTATTTAGCTGAAGCTTTCTTT. This translates into CASSYLAEAFF.

V gene TRBV29-1 combines with J gene TRBJ1-6; D remains unclear. Trimming took 6 bases from V and 5 from J, leaving 11 bases between them. In germline, CDR1 is SQVTM, CDR2 ANQGSEA. CDR3 length: 13 residues. The CDR3 DNA reads TGCAGCGTGGCGGAGGGTAATAATTCACCCCTCCACTTT. It encodes CSVAEGNNSPLHF.

This chain connects TRBV9 to TRBJ1-6; D uncertain. V lost 0 bases, J lost 11 bases, and 12 bases lay in between. This CDR3 has 14 residues. Germline assignment: CDR1 SGDLS and CDR2 YYNGEE. This CDR3 is CASSVDPSGTPLHF. The CDR3 DNA sequence: TGTGCCAGCAGCGTAGACCCCTCGGGAACACCCCTCCACTTT.

The gene calls are TRBV5-1 and TRBJ2-5; 7 bases fit TRBD2. CDR1 is SGHRS, CDR2 YFSETQ, per germline. The CDR3 is made up of 14 amino acids. Losses at the gene ends were 2 bases for V and 2 bases for J; bases not matched to a gene: 3. The CDR3 region has the DNA TGCGCCAGCAGCTTAGCGGGGACTCAAGAGACCCAGTACTTC. Its protein product is CASSLAGTQETQYF.

The chain employs TRBV7-3 and TRBJ2-1; 13 bases fit TRBD2. The CDR3 totals 15 residues. CDR1 and CDR2 from the germline V gene are SGHTA and FQGTGA. Unmatched junction bases numbered 2, after V lost 5 bases and J lost 4 bases. CDR3 DNA: TGTGCCAGCAGCGAGACTAGCGGGAGGTACAATGAGCAGTTCTTC. Its protein is CASSETSGRYNEQFF.

This chain links TRBV14 with TRBJ1-3; D is unresolved. The CDR3 loop spans 11 amino acids. V lost 1 base and J 5 bases, leaving 0 bases between the germline ends. CDR1 and CDR2 from the germline V gene are SGHDN and FVKESK. The CDR3 is CASSQGNTIYF. CDR3 coding DNA: TGTGCCAGCAGCCAAGGAAACACCATATATTTT. Full variable domain (rest looked up from reference TRBV14 and TRBJ1-3): EAGVTQFPSHSVIEKGQTVTLRCDPISGHDNLYWYRRVMGKEIKFLLHFVKESKQDESGMPNNRFLAERTGGTYSTLKVQPAELEDSGVYFCASSQGNTIYFGEGSWLTVV.

The V call is TRBV7-8, the J call TRBJ1-4; possible D gene TRBD1, 6 bases. The CDR3 runs 15 residues. Trimming removed 0 bases at V and 8 bases at J, with 13 bases between. CDR1 is SGHVS and CDR2 is FQNEAQ in the germline V gene. In DNA, the CDR3 is TGTGCCAGCAGCTTAGCCTGGGGGCAGAGGGAAAAACTGTTTTTT. Encoded protein: CASSLAWGQREKLFF.

This chain joins TRBV11-2 and TRBJ2-6; TRBD1 matches 7 bases. Germline loops: CDR1 SGHAT, CDR2 FQNNGV. The CDR3 loop spans 16 amino acids. J was trimmed by 2 bases and V by 7 bases; bases with no gene match: 8. This chain's CDR3 is CASNRGVDTGANVLTF. CDR3 sequence (DNA): TGTGCCAGCAACAGGGGAGTCGACACTGGGGCCAACGTCCTGACTTTC.

This clone was recorded once. The chain's CDR3 is CASRPGPSNEQFF. CDR3 bases: TGCGCCAGCAGGCCAGGCCCCTCGAATGAGCAGTTCTTC. This chain joins TRBV5-1 and TRBJ2-1; D ambiguous. The germline CDR1 and CDR2 sequences are SGHRS and YFSETQ. V was cut by 5 bases and J by 7 bases, with 13 bases left in between. The CDR3 covers 13 residues.

The chain has TRBV2 and TRBJ2-2; tentatively, D is TRBD2 (7 bases). This CDR3 is 13 amino acids long. CDR1 and CDR2 from the germline V gene are SNHLY and FYNNEI. V shed 5 bases and J shed 6 bases, with 10 bases lying between them. This CDR3 reads CASSSGGPGELFF. CDR3 nucleotides: TGTGCCAGCAGTTCCGGGGGGCCCGGGGAGCTGTTTTTT. The full variable domain, completed using reference TRBV2 and TRBJ2-2, is EPEVTQTPSHQVTQMGQEVILRCVPISNHLYFYWYRQILGQKVEFLVSFYNNEISEKSEIFDDQFSVERPDGSNFTLKIRSTKLEDSAMYFCASSSGGPGELFFGEGSRLTVL.

V and J are TRBV28 and TRBJ1-6, with D hard to call. The V and J ends lost 8 bases and 9 bases respectively, with 17 bases between them. In germline, CDR1 is MDHEN, CDR2 SYDVKM. The CDR3 length is 14 residues. CDR3 sequence reads: CASGWALLGSPLHF. CDR3 coding DNA: TGTGCCAGCGGTTGGGCGCTCTTAGGTTCACCCCTCCACTTT. Together with reference TRBV28 and TRBJ1-6, the CDR3 gives the full variable domain: DVKVTQSSRYLVKRTGEKVFLECVQDMDHENMFWYRQDPGLGLRLIYFSYDVKMKEKGDIPEGYSVSREKKERFSLILESASTNQTSMYLCASGWALLGSPLHFGNGTRLTVT.

J is TRBJ2-5 and V is TRBV27; D perhaps matches TRBD1 (6 bases). Germline assignment: CDR1 MNHEY and CDR2 SMNVEV (reference sequence). This CDR3 spans 15 amino acids. The V end was cut by 5 bases, the J end by 1 base, with 14 bases between. The DNA for the CDR3 is TGTGCCAGCAGTCCACCCGGACAGAGCCAAGAGACCCAGTACTTC. It codes for CASSPPGQSQETQYF.

The chain employs TRBV10-3 and TRBJ1-1; 7 positions agree with TRBD1. Germline trimming cut 4 bases from V and 4 bases from J; bases unmatched to any gene: 6. The CDR3 runs to 14 residues. Germline CDR1 ENHRY, CDR2 SYGVKD. CDR3 bases: TGTGCCATCAGTGTTTCCGACAGGGCCACTGAAGCTTTCTTT. Its protein product is CAISVSDRATEAFF.

This chain links TRBV29-1 with TRBJ1-1; no definite D call. CDR3 length: 11 residues. Germline V gives CDR1 SQVTM, CDR2 ANQGSEA. V was shortened by 4 bases and J by 4 bases, with 7 bases between the two germline ends. The CDR3 is CSVAVGTEAFF. The CDR3 region has the DNA TGCAGCGTTGCGGTAGGCACTGAAGCTTTCTTT.

The CDR3 DNA reads TGTGCCAGCAGTCTATTAGGGGGCTCCTACAATGAGCAGTTCTTC. It translates to CASSLLGGSYNEQFF. The rearrangement links TRBV27 to TRBJ2-1; tentative D call: TRBD1 (6 bases). The CDR3 runs 15 residues. Per the germline V gene, CDR1 is MNHEY and CDR2 is SMNVEV (reference sequence). Trimming removed 5 bases at V and 0 bases at J, with 11 bases between.

The DNA of the CDR3 is TGTGCCAGCAGCTTCGGACAGGGGATGGGCACGCAGTATTTT. Translation: CASSFGQGMGTQYF. This sequence joins TRBV7-3 and TRBJ2-3; TRBD1 matches 9 bases. This CDR3 spans 14 amino acids. V lost 3 bases and J lost 9; bases outside the gene matches: 7. Germline V gene sequence: CDR1 SGHTA, CDR2 FQGTGA.

This clone was detected only once. This sequence joins TRBV5-1 and TRBJ2-3, with TRBD2 identical over 8 bases. The V gene end was trimmed by 7 bases and the J gene end by 4 bases; junction bases not matched to a gene: 14. The germline CDR1 and CDR2 sequences are SGHRS and YFSETQ. This CDR3 comprises 16 residues. CDR3: CASAKPAGVGADTQYF. CDR3 nucleotides: TGCGCCAGCGCCAAACCAGCGGGAGTTGGTGCAGATACGCAGTATTTT.

A single count supports this clone. The chain recombines TRBV11-3 with TRBJ1-1, with D perhaps TRBD1 (5 bases). Germline loops: CDR1 SGHNT, CDR2 YENEEA. This CDR3 has 14 amino acids. The V and J ends lost 1 base and 2 bases respectively, with 8 bases between them. CDR3 nucleotides: TGTGCCAGCAGCTTAGGGGGGAGAAACACTGAAGCTTTCTTT. Translated, it gives CASSLGGRNTEAFF.

The chain uses TRBV6-6 and TRBJ1-1; 8 nucleotides match TRBD1. The V gene end was trimmed by 2 bases and the J gene end by 8 bases; junction bases not matched to a gene: 7. Germline V gene lookup returns CDR1 MNHNY and CDR2 SVGAGI (reference sequence). The CDR3 consists of 14 residues. CDR3 in amino acids: CASSYQTGEQEAFF. The CDR3, as DNA: TGTGCCAGCAGTTACCAGACAGGGGAACAGGAAGCTTTCTTT.

This clone was counted only a few times. J is TRBJ1-1 and V is TRBV28; D not resolved. CDR1 is MDHEN, CDR2 SYDVKM, per germline. This CDR3 contains 14 residues. Trimming removed 7 bases from V and 1 base from J, with 13 bases in between. The DNA for the CDR3 is TGTGCCAGCAAAACATTTCAACGGAACACTGAAGCTTTCTTT. This sequence encodes CASKTFQRNTEAFF.

As DNA, the CDR3 is TGTGCCAGCAGCCAAGGGGTCATCGGGGAGCTGTTTTTT. This encodes CASSQGVIGELFF. The J gene is TRBJ2-2, the V gene TRBV3-1 (or the pseudogene TRBV3-2); D gene uncertain. This CDR3 is built from 13 residues. Germline V CDR1 and CDR2: LGHDT, YNNKEL (reference sequence). V dropped 1 base and J dropped 7 bases, with 7 bases sitting between them.

The chain has TRBV28 and TRBJ1-2; perhaps TRBD1 as D (6 bases). This CDR3 has 15 amino acids. Trimming took 6 bases from V and 2 from J, leaving 16 bases between them. Germline lookup yields CDR1 MDHEN and CDR2 SYDVKM. Here the CDR3 DNA reads TGTGCCAGCAGCTCTGCACAGGGATTCAACTATGGCTACACCTTC. It specifies CASSSAQGFNYGYTF.

The chain combines TRBV7-9 with TRBJ1-2; D unclear. This CDR3 has 15 amino acids. Trimming removed 1 base at V and 1 base at J, with 10 bases between. Germline CDR1 SEHNR, CDR2 FQNEAQ (reference sequence). The CDR3 reads CASSLVGDFNYGYTF. The CDR3 bases are TGTGCCAGCAGCTTAGTTGGGGATTTTAACTATGGCTACACCTTC.

The chain is built from TRBV18 and TRBJ1-1; TRBD1 matches 8 bases. The CDR3 has 16 residues. The V and J ends lost 2 bases and 0 bases, in that order; junction bases with no gene match: 5. From germline, CDR1 is KGHSH and CDR2 LQKENI. The DNA of the CDR3 is TGTGCCAGCTCACCAATTGAGGGACAGGTGAACACTGAAGCTTTCTTT. Its translation: CASSPIEGQVNTEAFF.

The chain links TRBV5-1 to TRBJ2-1; D unclear. This CDR3 contains 13 residues. Trimming stripped 1 base from V and 5 bases from J, with 7 bases between. Germline CDR1 is SGHRS and CDR2 is YFSETQ. CDR3 sequence reads: CASSLTAHNEQFF. CDR3 coding DNA: TGCGCCAGCAGCTTGACCGCACACAATGAGCAGTTCTTC.

The V and J genes are TRBV2 and TRBJ2-1; D unresolved. This CDR3 has 13 amino acids. Germline CDR1 reads SNHLY; CDR2 reads FYNNEI. V lost 4 bases and J 5 bases, leaving 9 bases between the germline ends. CDR3 in amino acids: CASSVVTNNEQFF. CDR3 in DNA: TGTGCCAGCAGTGTCGTAACTAACAATGAGCAGTTCTTC.